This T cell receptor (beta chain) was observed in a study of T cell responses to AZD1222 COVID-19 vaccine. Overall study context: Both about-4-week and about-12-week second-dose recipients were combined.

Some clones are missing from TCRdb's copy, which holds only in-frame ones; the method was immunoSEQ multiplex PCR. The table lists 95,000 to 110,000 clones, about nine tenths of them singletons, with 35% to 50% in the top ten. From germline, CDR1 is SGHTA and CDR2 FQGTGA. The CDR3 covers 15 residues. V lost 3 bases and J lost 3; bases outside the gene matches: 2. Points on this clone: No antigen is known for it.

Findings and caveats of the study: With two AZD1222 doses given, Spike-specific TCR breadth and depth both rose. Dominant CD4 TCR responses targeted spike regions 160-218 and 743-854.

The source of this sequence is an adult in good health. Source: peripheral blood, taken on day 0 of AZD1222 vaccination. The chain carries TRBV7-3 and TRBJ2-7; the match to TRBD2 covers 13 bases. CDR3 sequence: CASSFGTSGIYEQYF. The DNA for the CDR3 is TGTGCCAGCAGCTTTGGGACTAGCGGGATCTACGAGCAGTACTTC.